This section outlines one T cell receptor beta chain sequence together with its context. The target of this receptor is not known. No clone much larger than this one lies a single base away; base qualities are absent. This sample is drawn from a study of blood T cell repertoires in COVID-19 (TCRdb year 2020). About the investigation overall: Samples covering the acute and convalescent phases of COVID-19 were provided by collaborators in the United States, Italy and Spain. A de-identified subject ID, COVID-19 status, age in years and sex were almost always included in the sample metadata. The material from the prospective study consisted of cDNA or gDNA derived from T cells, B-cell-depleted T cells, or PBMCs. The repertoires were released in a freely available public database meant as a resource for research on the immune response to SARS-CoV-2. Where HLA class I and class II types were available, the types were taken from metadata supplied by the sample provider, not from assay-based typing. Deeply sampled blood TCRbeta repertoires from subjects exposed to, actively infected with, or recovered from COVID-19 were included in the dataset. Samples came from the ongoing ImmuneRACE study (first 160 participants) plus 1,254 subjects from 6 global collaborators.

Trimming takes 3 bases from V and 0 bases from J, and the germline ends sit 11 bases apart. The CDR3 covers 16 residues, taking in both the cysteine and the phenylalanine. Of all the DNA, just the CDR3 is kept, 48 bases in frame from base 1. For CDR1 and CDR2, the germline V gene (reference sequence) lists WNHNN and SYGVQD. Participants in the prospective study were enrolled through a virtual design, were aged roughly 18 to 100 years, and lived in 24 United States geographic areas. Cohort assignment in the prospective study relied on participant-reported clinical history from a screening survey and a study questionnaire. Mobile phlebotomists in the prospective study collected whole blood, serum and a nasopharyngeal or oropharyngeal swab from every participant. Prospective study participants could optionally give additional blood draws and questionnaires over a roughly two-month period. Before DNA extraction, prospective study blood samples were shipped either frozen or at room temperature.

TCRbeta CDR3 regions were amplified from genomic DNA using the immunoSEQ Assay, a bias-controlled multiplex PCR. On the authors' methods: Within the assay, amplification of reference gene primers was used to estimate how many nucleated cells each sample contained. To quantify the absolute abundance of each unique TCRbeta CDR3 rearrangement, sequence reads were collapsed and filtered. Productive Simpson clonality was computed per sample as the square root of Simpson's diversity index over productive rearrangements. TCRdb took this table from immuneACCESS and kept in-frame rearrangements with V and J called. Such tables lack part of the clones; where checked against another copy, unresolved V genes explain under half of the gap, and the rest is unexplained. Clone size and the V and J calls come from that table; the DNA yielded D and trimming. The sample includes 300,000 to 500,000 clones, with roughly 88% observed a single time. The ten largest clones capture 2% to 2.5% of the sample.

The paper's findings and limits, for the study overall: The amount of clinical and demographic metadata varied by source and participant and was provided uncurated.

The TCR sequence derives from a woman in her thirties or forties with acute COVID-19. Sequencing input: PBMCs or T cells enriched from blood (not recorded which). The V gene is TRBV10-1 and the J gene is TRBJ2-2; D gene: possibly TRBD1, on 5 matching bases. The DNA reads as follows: TGCGCCAGCAGTGAAGGAAGGGGCCCGAACACCGGGGAGCTGTTTTTT. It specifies CASSEGRGPNTGELFF.